This T cell receptor beta chain stems from a study of early T cells in non-severe SARS-CoV-2 infection. Study-level background: Sequencing of unsorted whole blood was done on bulk RNA, leaving chains unpaired.

The CDR3 runs 13 residues. Germline V gene sequence: CDR1 LNHDA, CDR2 SQIVND (reference sequence). V lost 9 bases to trimming and J lost 4 bases; unmatched junction nucleotides: 7. With respect to this clonotype: Its antigen is not known.

Via MiXCR, TCRdb re-called the 5' RACE reads, giving one row per CDR3 protein. Of approximately 84,000 distinct CDR3 sequences in the sample, about 13% were seen once. Study conclusions and caveats: CD4 and private specificities were missed by VDJdb matching, which favored anti-spike CD8 responses.

This chain links TRBV19 with TRBJ2-5; 8 nucleotides match TRBD1. This TCR was sampled from an adult who was a healthcare worker with PCR-confirmed SARS-CoV-2 infection or an uninfected control (not recorded which). Sequencing was carried out using whole blood. CDR3 loop: CARPLGTGETQYF. As DNA, the CDR3 is TGTGCCAGGCCCTTAGGGACAGGAGAGACCCAGTACTTC.